The next 32 T cell receptor beta chains were all read from a single sample in a study of Ad26.COV2.S vaccination and SARS-CoV-2 variants. Described treatment: about 20 received Ad26.COV2.S at low or high dose, single or two shots; 5 received placebo; per-sample allocation not given. Specimens were obtained on day 63 following the first vaccine or placebo injection. The table came from immunoSEQ multiplex PCR; TCRdb's copy has only in-frame clones and leaves some out. This sample has about 260,000 clones; around nine tenths occur once, and the top ten carry less than 3.5%. The sequencing used peripheral blood, collected in a trial of Ad26.COV2.S vaccine versus placebo. The receptors stem from a person between 18 and 60 years old who received the Ad26.COV2.S COVID-19 vaccine or a placebo.

This chain joins TRBV2 and TRBJ2-2; D call uncertain. With 6 bases removed from V and 2 bases from J, the gap between germline ends came to 10 bases. Germline loops: CDR1 SNHLY, CDR2 FYNNEI. The CDR3 is 14 residues long. CDR3 in amino acids: CASRTASNTGELFF. The CDR3 DNA reads as TGTGCCAGCAGAACTGCCTCTAACACCGGGGAGCTGTTTTTT.

The J gene is TRBJ2-2, the V gene TRBV3-1 (or the pseudogene TRBV3-2), with 7 bases fitting TRBD2. CDR1 and CDR2 from the germline V gene are LGHDT and YNNKEL (reference sequence). V was pared by 2 bases and J by 8 bases, with 5 bases of the junction left unmatched. The CDR3 extends over 14 amino acids. This chain's CDR3 is CASSQRSGVGELFF. CDR3 sequence (DNA): TGTGCCAGCAGCCAAAGAAGCGGGGTAGGGGAGCTGTTTTTT.

The V gene is TRBV6-4, the J gene TRBJ1-5; D not certain. Germline lookup yields CDR1 MRHNA and CDR2 SNTAGT. This CDR3 has 18 residues. V lost 3 bases and J lost 2, with 20 bases in between. CDR3 region: CASSEKGQEGCGNQPQHF. The CDR3 DNA follows: TGTGCCAGCAGTGAGAAGGGTCAGGAGGGATGTGGCAATCAGCCCCAGCATTTT.

The rearrangement links TRBV30 to TRBJ2-1; D is undetermined. The germline CDR1 and CDR2 sequences are GTSNPN and SVGIG (reference sequence). V shed 0 bases and J shed 10 bases, with 16 bases lying between them. This CDR3 region has 14 residues. The CDR3 nucleotides are TGTGCCTGGAGTGTACGACGTGTGGGTTGGGAGCAGTTCTTC. Its protein is CAWSVRRVGWEQFF.

CDR3 sequence reads: CASSDLTASGAYNEQFF. In DNA, the CDR3 is TGTGCCAGCAGTGACTTAACAGCTAGCGGGGCCTACAATGAGCAGTTCTTC. The chain employs TRBV6-2 or TRBV6-3 and TRBJ2-1, with 9 bases matching TRBD2. Per germline, CDR1 MNHEY and CDR2 SVGEGT. V gave up 5 bases and J gave up 2 bases; unmatched junction bases: 10. This CDR3 comprises 17 residues.

The J gene is TRBJ1-3, the V gene TRBV11-2; D possibly corresponds to TRBD1 (6 bases). The ends were cut back, 3 bases at V and 0 bases at J, with 15 bases in the middle. Germline V gene data show CDR1 as SGHAT and CDR2 as FQNNGV. The CDR3 loop spans 17 amino acids. In nucleotides, the CDR3 is TGTGCCAGCAGCTTGACGGAACAGGGTCTCTCTGGAAACACCATATATTTT. Protein: CASSLTEQGLSGNTIYF.

J is TRBJ2-3 and V is TRBV4-1; TRBD2 might be the D (5 bases). This CDR3 has 18 amino acids. CDR1 MGHRA and CDR2 YSYEKL come from the germline V gene. V was pared by 8 bases and J by 3 bases, with 27 bases between. CDR3 region: CASGSLPIWGRGTDTQYF. The CDR3 DNA is TGCGCCAGCGGCAGCCTACCCATTTGGGGTCGGGGAACAGATACGCAGTATTTT.

The chain combines TRBV7-9 with TRBJ2-7, with D possibly TRBD1 on 6 matching bases. Trimming removed 4 bases at V and 2 bases at J, with 12 bases between. Per the germline V gene, CDR1 is SEHNR and CDR2 is FQNEAQ (reference sequence). The CDR3 spans 14 residues. CDR3 amino acids: CASSWDGQTYEQYV. Written as DNA, the CDR3 is TGTGCCAGCAGCTGGGACGGACAGACCTACGAGCAGTACGTC.

The chain joins TRBV7-3 to TRBJ1-2; 12 bases agree with TRBD1. V shed 5 bases and J 7 bases; nucleotides not matched to a gene: 5. This CDR3 has 14 amino acids. From germline, CDR1 is SGHTA and CDR2 FQGTGA. The CDR3 region is CASSAGQGARGYTF. The CDR3 DNA reads as TGTGCCAGCAGCGCGGGACAGGGGGCGCGTGGCTACACCTTC. Together with reference TRBV7-3 and TRBJ1-2, the CDR3 gives the full variable domain: GAGVSQTPSNKVTEKGKYVELRCDPISGHTALYWYRQSLGQGPEFLIYFQGTGAADDSGLPNDRFFAVRPEGSVSTLKIQRTERGDSAVYLCASSAGQGARGYTFGSGTRLTVV.

This chain links TRBV18 with TRBJ2-1; 7 nucleotides match TRBD2. The CDR3 contains 16 residues. V trimming: 0 bases; J trimming: 9 bases; junction bases outside the gene matches: 11. CDR1 is KGHSH and CDR2 is LQKENI in the germline V gene. This chain's CDR3 is CASSPPVTGGGAEQFF. The CDR3 region has the DNA TGTGCCAGCTCACCACCGGTGACGGGAGGAGGTGCTGAGCAGTTCTTC.

This clone came up once. V is TRBV19 and J is TRBJ2-3, with 10 bases that match TRBD1. The trim removed 3 bases at V and 2 bases at J, leaving 17 bases unmatched. Germline CDR1 is LNHDA and CDR2 is SQIVND (reference sequence). This CDR3 comprises 20 residues. The CDR3 sequence is CASSIRDRGVLYPPTDTQYF. For the CDR3, the DNA is TGTGCCAGTAGTATCCGGGACAGGGGCGTTTTGTATCCTCCCACAGATACGCAGTATTTT.

The V and J genes are TRBV7-2 and TRBJ1-6; TRBD1 matches 9 bases. From germline, CDR1 is SGHTA and CDR2 FQGNSA. V lost 5 bases to trimming and J lost 7 bases; unmatched junction nucleotides: 6. The CDR3 has 15 amino acids. The CDR3 DNA follows: TGTGCCAGCAGCAAGGACAGGGGAGGAAATTCACCCCTCCACTTT. This encodes CASSKDRGGNSPLHF. The variable domain in full, with the rest retrieved from reference TRBV7-2 and TRBJ1-6, is GAGVSQSPSNKVTEKGKDVELRCDPISGHTALYWYRQSLGQGLEFLIYFQGNSAPDKSGLPSDRFSAERTGGSVSTLTIQRTQQEDSAVYLCASSKDRGGNSPLHFGNGTRLTVT.

The chain joins TRBV24-1 to TRBJ2-3; 9 nucleotides align to TRBD2. The CDR3 is 15 amino acids. With V trimmed by 5 bases and J by 2 bases, 4 bases remained unmatched. Per the germline V gene, CDR1 is KGHDR and CDR2 is SFDVKD. Here the CDR3 DNA reads TGTGCCACCAGTGGCGGGAGGGCTATCACAGATACGCAGTATTTT. Protein: CATSGGRAITDTQYF.

This chain joins TRBV7-8 and TRBJ1-1; no clear D gene. Trimming pared 5 bases from V and 3 bases from J, leaving 13 bases between. This CDR3 has 14 residues. Germline V gene data show CDR1 as SGHVS and CDR2 as FQNEAQ. In nucleotides, the CDR3 is TGTGCCAGCAGCCCCGCTCTTATGGACACTGAAGCTTTCTTT. This encodes CASSPALMDTEAFF.

This chain links TRBV6-2 or TRBV6-3 with TRBJ1-1; 9 bases line up with TRBD1. Germline V CDR1 and CDR2: MNHEY, SVGEGT. With V trimmed by 3 bases and J by 0 bases, 17 bases remained unmatched. There are 20 residues in the CDR3. The CDR3 nucleotides read TGTGCCAGCAGTTATCGGACAGGGGTAAAGGAAGCGGGTATGAACACTGAAGCTTTCTTT. Residues: CASSYRTGVKEAGMNTEAFF.

V and J are TRBV7-9 and TRBJ1-6; D possibly corresponds to TRBD1 (5 bases). V lost 5 bases and J 7 bases, leaving 9 bases between the germline ends. Per germline, CDR1 SEHNR and CDR2 FQNEAQ (reference sequence). The CDR3 covers 13 residues. CDR3 sequence (DNA): TGTGCCAGCAGCGTCAGACAGAATTCACCCCTCCACTTT. It specifies CASSVRQNSPLHF.

V usage is TRBV9 and J usage is TRBJ2-3; TRBD2 matches 10 bases. The CDR3 spans 15 residues. V lost 4 bases and J lost 5; bases outside the gene matches: 7. The germline V gene has CDR1 SGDLS and CDR2 YYNGEE. The CDR3 reads CASSPGTSVVDTQYF. The CDR3 DNA follows: TGTGCCAGCAGCCCCGGGACTAGCGTTGTAGATACGCAGTATTTT.

The V and J genes are TRBV5-4 and TRBJ1-4; D is possibly TRBD1 (6 bases). Trimming pared 1 base from V and 3 bases from J, leaving 10 bases between. The V gene's germline CDR1 is SGHNT and CDR2 YYREEE (reference sequence). The CDR3 totals 15 residues. The DNA for the CDR3 is TGTGCCAGCAGCTTGAAACAGGGTCCTAATGAAAAACTGTTTTTT. This encodes CASSLKQGPNEKLFF.

The chain carries TRBV24-1 and TRBJ2-3; 9 nucleotides agree with TRBD2. In germline, CDR1 is KGHDR, CDR2 SFDVKD. CDR3 length equals 16 residues. V was clipped by 0 bases and J by 5 bases; unmatched bases: 5. The CDR3 DNA is TGTGCCACCAGTGATTTGGTAGCGGGAGATGTAGATACGCAGTATTTT. Its translation is CATSDLVAGDVDTQYF.

The chain has TRBV4-2 and TRBJ2-3; D possibly uses TRBD1 or TRBD2 (6 bases each). With 0 bases removed from V and 1 base from J, the gap between germline ends came to 11 bases. The CDR3 length is 16 residues. Germline CDR1 and CDR2: LGHNA and YNFKEQ. In DNA, the CDR3 is TGTGCCAGCAGCCAAGATAGGGGGGAGGGCACAGATACGCAGTATTTT. It encodes CASSQDRGEGTDTQYF.

CDR3 DNA sequence: TGTGCCAGCAGCAATCGTGAGGGCCGCCGGGATGAAAAACTGTTTTTT. Protein: CASSNREGRRDEKLFF. The chain is built from TRBV7-9 and TRBJ1-4; D gene uncertain. From germline, CDR1 is SEHNR and CDR2 FQNEAQ (reference sequence). The CDR3 consists of 16 residues. The V end was cut by 5 bases, the J end by 6 bases, with 19 bases between.

The V and J genes are TRBV5-1 and TRBJ2-3, with D perhaps TRBD1 or TRBD2 (5 bases each). V was clipped by 2 bases and J by 1 base, with 8 bases between them. The germline CDR1 and CDR2 sequences are SGHRS and YFSETQ. The CDR3 sequence is 14 residues long. The CDR3 region is CASSFGARTDTQYF. CDR3 bases: TGCGCCAGCAGCTTCGGGGCCCGCACAGATACGCAGTATTTT.

V gene TRBV20-1 combines with J gene TRBJ1-3; D not resolved. CDR3 length: 11 amino acids. CDR1 is DFQATT, CDR2 SNEGSKA, per germline (reference sequence). Between the trimmed V and J ends, which lost 3 bases and 5 bases, there was a span of 5 bases. The CDR3 DNA reads as TGCAGTGCTAGTGGGCGAAACACCATATATTTT. This encodes CSASGRNTIYF.

This clone was picked up a small number of times. The chain joins TRBV24-1 to TRBJ2-2, with D possibly being TRBD1 (6 bases). The CDR3 has 13 residues. Germline V gene sequence: CDR1 KGHDR, CDR2 SFDVKD. Trimming took 2 bases from V and 7 from J, leaving 7 bases between them. In DNA form, the CDR3 reads TGTGCCACCAGTGATTACAGGGACGGGGAGCTGTTTTTT. Amino acid sequence: CATSDYRDGELFF.

The V call is TRBV7-2, the J call TRBJ2-5; D call uncertain. The CDR3 spans 14 residues. CDR1 is SGHTA, CDR2 FQGNSA, per germline. Trimming took 1 base from V and 9 from J, leaving 15 bases between them. The CDR3 here is CASSLENYPSAQYF. The CDR3 bases are TGTGCCAGCAGCTTAGAGAACTACCCCTCGGCCCAGTACTTC.

The rearrangement links TRBV5-1 to TRBJ2-7; 7 bases match TRBD1. The trim removed 4 bases at V and 6 bases at J, leaving 4 bases unmatched. CDR1 is SGHRS and CDR2 is YFSETQ in the germline V gene. There are 12 residues in the CDR3. The CDR3 spells CASSLGGGEQYF. CDR3 nucleotide sequence: TGCGCCAGCAGCCTAGGGGGCGGCGAGCAGTACTTC. Combining the CDR3 with reference TRBV5-1 and TRBJ2-7 gives the whole variable domain KAGVTQTPRYLIKTRGQQVTLSCSPISGHRSVSWYQQTPGQGLQFLFEYFSETQRNKGNFPGRFSGRQFSNSRSEMNVSTLELGDSALYLCASSLGGGEQYFGPGTRLTVT.

This clone was seen a handful of times. The rearrangement joins TRBV5-1 to TRBJ2-3; D is uncertain. Trimming left V 0 bases short and J 5 bases short, with 7 bases between. The CDR3 has 13 residues. Germline-derived CDR1 and CDR2 are SGHRS and YFSETQ. The chain's CDR3 is CASSLGPEDTQYF. For the CDR3, the DNA is TGCGCCAGCAGCTTGGGTCCCGAAGATACGCAGTATTTT.

This chain uses TRBV30 with TRBJ1-2; D gene ambiguous. The ends were cut back, 5 bases at V and 6 bases at J, with 22 bases in the middle. The CDR3 covers 15 residues. Germline CDR1 is GTSNPN and CDR2 is SVGIG (reference sequence). Written as DNA, the CDR3 is TGTGCCTGGTCTAGATTCGAAAGGGCTGCCCATGGCTACACCTTC. Residues: CAWSRFERAAHGYTF.

V gene TRBV6-1 combines with J gene TRBJ1-2; no firm D call. Trimming removed 1 base at V and 13 bases at J, with 16 bases between. CDR1 is MNHNS, CDR2 SASEGT, per germline. CDR3 length: 13 residues. The CDR3, as DNA: TGTGCCAGCAGTGAAGTTTTCGGAGGGTCCCCCACCTTC. This gives the protein CASSEVFGGSPTF.

The genes are TRBV6-5 and TRBJ2-7; D call uncertain. Germline values: CDR1 MNHEY, CDR2 SVGAGI. The CDR3 sequence is 12 residues long. Trimming left V 6 bases short and J 2 bases short, with 8 bases between. Here the CDR3 DNA reads TGTGCCAGCAGATCAAGGACCTACGAGCAGTACTTC. Its protein product is CASRSRTYEQYF.

The rearrangement joins TRBV18 to TRBJ1-1; 9 bases fit TRBD1. With V trimmed by 3 bases and J by 2 bases, 7 bases remained unmatched. Germline V gene lookup returns CDR1 KGHSH and CDR2 LQKENI. The CDR3 consists of 16 residues. The CDR3 DNA reads as TGTGCCAGCTCACCCGGGACAGGGACCTTAAACACTGAAGCTTTCTTT. This gives the protein CASSPGTGTLNTEAFF.

The rearrangement links TRBV7-8 to TRBJ1-1; D may be TRBD1 (5 bases). Per germline, CDR1 SGHVS and CDR2 FQNEAQ. Between the trimmed V and J ends, which lost 5 bases and 1 base, there was a span of 8 bases. This CDR3 is 13 amino acids long. CDR3 protein: CASSRRGNTEAFF. The CDR3 region has the DNA TGTGCCAGCAGCCGGAGGGGGAACACTGAAGCTTTCTTT.